The T cell receptor beta chain under discussion was sequenced for a study of control samples from healthy donors and cancer patients. The V gene end was trimmed by 5 bases and the J gene end by 10 bases; junction bases not matched to a gene: 18. The CDR3 extends over 18 amino acids. The V gene's germline CDR1 is SGDLS and CDR2 YYNGEE. Sequenced by immunoSEQ multiplex PCR; TCRdb stores in-frame clones only, minus some. Of about 92,000 clones listed, roughly four fifths are singletons. V gene TRBV9 combines with J gene TRBJ1-6; 10 positions agree with TRBD1. The receptor comes from a woman aged 55-75 years in good health. The sequenced material came from blood. This CDR3 reads CASSPTPGTGVGRSPLHF. CDR3 coding DNA: TGTGCCAGCAGTCCCACCCCCGGGACAGGGGTGGGTCGGTCACCCCTCCACTTT.